One and the same sample provided the 15 T cell receptor beta chains below, sequenced in a study of blood T cells in healthy people across ages. Primed by a sample-barcoded 5' primer and a J-beta primer mix, a second PCR proceeded for about 7 to 11 cycles. MiXCR, applied by TCRdb to the 5' RACE reads, yields one record per CDR3 protein. The data show 850,000 to 950,000 distinct CDR3 sequences, with around 28% seen just once and 15% to 20% held by the top ten. Sequences were obtained from blood. Receptor source: a woman at least 80 years old in good health.

This clonotype was observed many times. The chain carries TRBV12-3 or TRBV12-4 and TRBJ1-6, with 12 positions matching TRBD1. J was trimmed by 9 bases and V by 7 bases; bases with no gene match: 4. The CDR3 runs to 14 residues. Here the CDR3 DNA reads TGTGCCAGCAACCGGGACAGGGGGCTTTCACCCCTCCACTTT. It specifies CASNRDRGLSPLHF.

The chain recombines TRBV6-6 with TRBJ1-5; the D gene is possibly TRBD1 (6 bases). This CDR3 has 17 residues. V was trimmed by 0 bases and J by 1 base, leaving 13 bases between them. Germline CDR1 reads MNHNY; CDR2 reads SVGAGI (reference sequence). CDR3 protein: CASSYSRGRTSNQPQHF. The CDR3 nucleotides read TGTGCCAGCAGTTACTCCAGGGGCCGTACGAGCAATCAGCCCCAGCATTTT.

This clonotype was detected ten times or more. This chain connects TRBV7-2 to TRBJ2-4; D is possibly TRBD1 or TRBD2 (5 bases each). The CDR3 extends over 15 amino acids. CDR1 and CDR2 from the germline V gene are SGHTA and FQGNSA. Deletions cut 3 bases from V and 0 bases from J, with 9 bases between. DNA for the CDR3: TGTGCCAGCAGCTTGAGTGGGGGAGCCAAAAACATTCAGTACTTC. Protein product: CASSLSGGAKNIQYF. The full variable domain, in which reference TRBV7-2 and TRBJ2-4 provide the parts outside the CDR3, is GAGVSQSPSNKVTEKGKDVELRCDPISGHTALYWYRQSLGQGLEFLIYFQGNSAPDKSGLPSDRFSAERTGGSVSTLTIQRTQQEDSAVYLCASSLSGGAKNIQYFGAGTRLSVL.

This clonotype has ten or more counts. The chain carries TRBV2 and TRBJ1-5; the match to TRBD1 covers 7 bases. This CDR3 contains 14 residues. From germline, CDR1 is SNHLY and CDR2 FYNNEI. After removal of 7 bases from V and 0 bases from J, the junction contained 3 bases not matched to a gene. This chain's CDR3 is CASTSGGSNQPQHF. CDR3 DNA: TGTGCCAGCACCTCAGGGGGTAGCAATCAGCCCCAGCATTTT.

Concerning this clonotype itself: A read error may explain this, as a much larger clone is one base away. The CDR3 here is CASSAGHTVQETQYF. CDR3 DNA: TGTGCCAGCAGCGCGGGACACACCGTACAAGAGACCCAGTACTTC. The V call is TRBV5-5, the J call TRBJ2-5; perhaps D is TRBD1 or TRBD2 (6 bases each). Trimming removed 4 bases at V and 2 bases at J, with 15 bases between. This CDR3 spans 15 amino acids. Germline V gives CDR1 SGHKS, CDR2 YYEKEE (reference sequence).

The rearrangement uses TRBV28 and TRBJ2-3, with 11 bases aligning to TRBD2. Losses at the gene ends were 8 bases for V and 0 bases for J; bases not matched to a gene: 7. The CDR3 spans 16 residues. Germline assignment: CDR1 MDHEN and CDR2 SYDVKM. CDR3 in DNA: TGTGCCAGCCTAGCGGGGGGAGCTTCTAGCACAGATACGCAGTATTTT. Translated, it gives CASLAGGASSTDTQYF.

This clonotype was observed a handful of times. This chain connects TRBV15 to TRBJ1-4, with TRBD1 as a possible D gene (6 bases). There are 13 residues in the CDR3. Per the germline V gene, CDR1 is LNHNV and CDR2 is YYDKDF (reference sequence). V lost 8 bases and J lost 5, with 12 bases in between. CDR3 DNA: TGTGCCACCGGGGGGCGGCTCAATGAAAAACTGTTTTTT. Amino acids: CATGGRLNEKLFF.

This clonotype was recorded many times. A read error may be the cause here, since a much bigger clone is one base away. This chain links TRBV29-1 with TRBJ2-6, with no clear D. Germline loops: CDR1 SQVTM, CDR2 ANQGSEA. V lost 7 bases and J 3 bases, leaving 7 bases between the germline ends. The CDR3 covers 12 residues. The CDR3 sequence: CSGAGGANVLTF. CDR3 in DNA: TGCAGCGGCGCCGGTGGGGCCAACGTCCTGACTTTC.

As for this clonotype: At one boundary the junction diverges from the germline segment, which might be a read error. The V gene is TRBV5-1, the J gene TRBJ1-3; a possible D gene is TRBD1 (6 bases). Germline CDR1 reads SGHRS; CDR2 reads YFSETQ. The CDR3 is 16 amino acids. CDR3 nucleotide sequence: TGCGCCAGCAGCCCCACAGGGCTCCGCTCTGGAAACGCCATATATTTT. This encodes CASSPTGLRSGNAIYF.

This clonotype was detected only a few times. This may be a read error: a much more frequent sequence differs by one nucleotide. The chain is built from TRBV27 and TRBJ2-5; maybe TRBD2 (6 bases). Germline CDR1 is MNHEY and CDR2 is SMNVEV (reference sequence). The CDR3 contains 12 residues. V shed 3 bases and J shed 11 bases, with 13 bases lying between them. The CDR3 region has the DNA TGTGCCAGCAGTTTGCCGAACCGGGAGCAGTACTTC. The encoded protein is CASSLPNREQYF.

The chain combines TRBV12-3 or TRBV12-4 with TRBJ2-3; the D gene is possibly TRBD1 (6 bases). This CDR3 comprises 15 residues. V lost 4 bases and J lost 3, with 14 bases in between. In DNA, the CDR3 is TGTGCCAGCAGTTGTCGGCAGGGGCGAACAGATACGCAGTATTTT. It specifies CASSCRQGRTDTQYF.

This clonotype came up once. V and J are TRBV5-6 and TRBJ2-1; tentative D call: TRBD2 (6 bases). Germline loops: CDR1 SGHDT, CDR2 YYEEEE. Between the trimmed V and J ends, which lost 3 bases and 4 bases, there was a span of 14 bases. The CDR3 has 15 residues. The CDR3 DNA reads as TGTGCCAGCAGCTCGGTACGGGGGAGGTACAATGAGCAGTTCTTC. Translating it yields CASSSVRGRYNEQFF. Full variable domain (remainder filled in from reference TRBV5-6 and TRBJ2-1): DAGVTQSPTHLIKTRGQQVTLRCSPKSGHDTVSWYQQALGQGPQFIFQYYEEEERQRGNFPDRFSGHQFPNYSSELNVNALLLGDSALYLCASSSVRGRYNEQFFGPGTRLTVL.

This sequence joins TRBV6-2 or TRBV6-3 and TRBJ2-4; D not resolved. Germline loops: CDR1 MNHEY, CDR2 SVGEGT. V lost 2 bases to trimming and J lost 13 bases, with 9 bases between them. CDR3 length: 11 amino acids. The CDR3 DNA is TGTGCCAGCAGTTACGATTTTTTCCAGTACTTC. Amino acid sequence: CASSYDFFQYF.

In its sample, this clonotype was seen many times. V is TRBV5-5 and J is TRBJ2-5; TRBD2 matches 9 bases. The J segment lost 2 bases and the V segment lost 2 bases, leaving 10 bases of the junction unmatched. The CDR3 runs 17 residues. Germline V lookup: CDR1 SGHKS, CDR2 YYEKEE (reference sequence). The CDR3 sequence: CASSFMKGTSSQETQYF. The CDR3, as DNA: TGTGCCAGCAGCTTCATGAAAGGGACTAGCAGTCAAGAGACCCAGTACTTC.

The chain recombines TRBV20-1 with TRBJ1-2; D gene unclear. Trimming removed 5 bases at V and 2 bases at J, with 9 bases between. There are 12 residues in the CDR3. From germline, CDR1 is DFQATT and CDR2 SNEGSKA (reference sequence). The chain's CDR3 is CSAAGGNYGYTF. DNA of the CDR3: TGCAGTGCTGCTGGCGGGAACTATGGCTACACCTTC.